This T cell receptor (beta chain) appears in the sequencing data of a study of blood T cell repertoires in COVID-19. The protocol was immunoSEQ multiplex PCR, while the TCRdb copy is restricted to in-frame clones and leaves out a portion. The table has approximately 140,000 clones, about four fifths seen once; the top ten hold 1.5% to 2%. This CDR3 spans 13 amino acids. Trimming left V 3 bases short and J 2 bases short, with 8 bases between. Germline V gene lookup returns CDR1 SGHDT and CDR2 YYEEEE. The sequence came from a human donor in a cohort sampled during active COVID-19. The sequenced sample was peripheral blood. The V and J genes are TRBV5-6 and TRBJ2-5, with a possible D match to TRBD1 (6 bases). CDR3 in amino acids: CASSWTEQETQYF. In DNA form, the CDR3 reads TGTGCCAGCAGCTGGACAGAGCAAGAGACCCAGTACTTC.